Following are 16 T cell receptor beta chains from one sample sequenced in a study of CD8+ T cells in alopecia areata. Extracted RNA was reverse transcribed into cDNA, the sequencing template. Method: immunoSEQ multiplex PCR; TCRdb's copy keeps in-frame clones and lacks some. The data contain fewer than 150,000 clones, roughly 68% of them seen just once; the ten biggest clones take up about 3%. Sample: CD4+ T cells sorted from blood. The origin of the receptors is a human donor in good health.

V gene TRBV5-1 combines with J gene TRBJ2-7; D call uncertain. V was cut by 4 bases and J by 4 bases, with 9 bases left in between. The germline V gene has CDR1 SGHRS and CDR2 YFSETQ. The CDR3 totals 12 residues. This chain's CDR3 is CASSPATYEQYF. As DNA, the CDR3 is TGCGCCAGCAGCCCGGCCACTTACGAGCAGTACTTC.

The J gene is TRBJ2-5, the V gene TRBV13; TRBD2 aligns across 9 bases. V was clipped by 5 bases and J by 2 bases; unmatched bases: 12. Germline CDR1 reads PRHDT; CDR2 reads FYEKMQ (reference sequence). This CDR3 spans 17 amino acids. CDR3 DNA sequence: TGTGCCAGCAGCGCCACTGGCCTAGCGGGACATCAAGAGACCCAGTACTTC. The encoded protein is CASSATGLAGHQETQYF.

This sequence joins TRBV9 and TRBJ1-3, with D unclear. The CDR3 extends over 14 amino acids. The germline gives CDR1 SGDLS, CDR2 YYNGEE. The V end lost 5 bases, the J end lost 4 bases, and 13 bases lay between the germline ends. The CDR3 sequence: CASRPSGNGNTIYF. As DNA, the CDR3 is TGTGCCAGCAGGCCGTCCGGAAACGGAAACACCATATATTTT.

CDR3 residues: CASSPGTANRETYEQYF. The CDR3 nucleotides are TGTGCCAGCAGCCCAGGGACAGCTAATAGGGAAACCTACGAGCAGTACTTC. V and J are TRBV5-6 and TRBJ2-7, with 7 bases matching TRBD1. In germline, CDR1 is SGHDT, CDR2 YYEEEE. V was pared by 4 bases and J by 2 bases, with 15 bases of the junction left unmatched. The CDR3 consists of 17 residues.

The V call is TRBV9, the J call TRBJ2-1, with 11 bases lining up with TRBD2. This CDR3 is built from 16 residues. The germline CDR1 and CDR2 sequences are SGDLS and YYNGEE. J lost 9 bases, V lost 2 bases, and 10 bases had no gene match. CDR3 coding DNA: TGTGCCAGCAGCGTTGGGAGTACTAGCGGGGGTGGTGAGCAGTTCTTC. The encoded protein is CASSVGSTSGGGEQFF. Full variable domain (remainder filled in from reference TRBV9 and TRBJ2-1): DSGVTQTPKHLITATGQRVTLRCSPRSGDLSVYWYQQSLDQGLQFLIQYYNGEERAKGNILERFSAQQFPDLHSELNLSSLELGDSALYFCASSVGSTSGGGEQFFGPGTRLTVL.

The J gene is TRBJ2-7, the V gene TRBV29-1; 9 bases map to TRBD2. Germline V gives CDR1 SQVTM, CDR2 ANQGSEA. With V trimmed by 7 bases and J by 6 bases, 10 bases remained unmatched. The CDR3 has 13 residues. The CDR3 sequence is CSGSGTSSSEQYF. CDR3 bases: TGCAGCGGCTCCGGGACTAGCTCTTCCGAGCAGTACTTC.

The V gene is TRBV30, the J gene TRBJ1-6; the D is unclear. Trimming removed 6 bases from V and 7 bases from J, with 13 bases in between. The CDR3 loop spans 13 amino acids. Per the germline V gene, CDR1 is GTSNPN and CDR2 is SVGIG (reference sequence). In nucleotides, the CDR3 is TGTGCCTGCCACCGGGAAAGCAATTCACCCCTCCACTTT. Encoded protein: CACHRESNSPLHF. Supplemented by reference TRBV30 and TRBJ1-6, the full variable domain reads SQTIHQWPATLVQPVGSPLSLECTVEGTSNPNLYWYRQAAGRGLQLLFYSVGIGQISSEVPQNLSASRPQDRQFILSSKKLLLSDSGFYLCACHRESNSPLHFGNGTRLTVT.

This chain connects TRBV5-1 to TRBJ2-3; D remains ambiguous. Germline-derived CDR1 and CDR2 are SGHRS and YFSETQ. The CDR3 has 16 residues. V lost 0 bases and J 5 bases, leaving 16 bases between the germline ends. CDR3 amino acids: CASSLGAVGLGDTQYF. The CDR3 DNA follows: TGCGCCAGCAGCTTGGGGGCTGTAGGTCTCGGAGATACGCAGTATTTT.

This clone appeared a few times. The J gene is TRBJ2-5, the V gene TRBV6-5, with 10 bases fitting TRBD2. The CDR3 consists of 15 residues. Germline V gene lookup returns CDR1 MNHEY and CDR2 SVGAGI. With 5 bases clipped from V and 4 bases from J, the junction kept 7 bases outside the gene matches. The DNA of the CDR3 is TGTGCCAGCAGTCCCGGGCTAGCGGGGGTAGAGACCCAGTACTTC. Amino acids: CASSPGLAGVETQYF.

The chain joins TRBV6-5 to TRBJ2-1, with TRBD2 matching over 9 bases. Germline lookup yields CDR1 MNHEY and CDR2 SVGAGI. The CDR3 totals 16 residues. Germline trimming cut 4 bases from V and 5 bases from J; bases unmatched to any gene: 9. CDR3 region: CASSSLGTSRDNEQFF. CDR3 coding DNA: TGTGCCAGCAGTTCCCTCGGGACTAGCCGGGACAATGAGCAGTTCTTC.

V and J are TRBV2 and TRBJ1-1; 10 bases fit TRBD1. Germline V gene sequence: CDR1 SNHLY, CDR2 FYNNEI. CDR3 length: 15 amino acids. V dropped 6 bases and J dropped 6; count of bases not matched to a gene: 10. The CDR3 DNA reads as TGTGCCAGCAGCGATCCGGGACAGGGGTTGGCTGAAGCTTTCTTT. Its translation is CASSDPGQGLAEAFF.

This clone was seen a few times. The rearrangement uses TRBV30 and TRBJ2-5; 8 bases line up with TRBD1. The J segment lost 5 bases and the V segment lost 0 bases, leaving 5 bases of the junction unmatched. The CDR3 has 14 residues. Germline V gene data show CDR1 as GTSNPN and CDR2 as SVGIG (reference sequence). This CDR3 reads CAWSVKTGVETQYF. DNA for the CDR3: TGTGCCTGGAGTGTTAAGACAGGGGTGGAGACCCAGTACTTC.

A few counts support this clone. V and J are TRBV15 and TRBJ2-3; D perhaps matches TRBD2 (7 bases). Germline-derived CDR1 and CDR2 are LNHNV and YYDKDF (reference sequence). Trimming took 1 base from V and 6 from J, leaving 11 bases between them. This CDR3 region has 14 residues. Here the CDR3 reads CATSRAGGLDTQYF. The CDR3 DNA reads as TGTGCCACCAGCAGAGCGGGGGGCCTGGATACGCAGTATTTT.

The genes are TRBV30 and TRBJ2-3, with TRBD2 as a possible D gene (7 bases). The CDR3 sequence is 16 residues long. The V end was cut by 1 base, the J end by 3 bases, with 17 bases between. Germline V gene data show CDR1 as GTSNPN and CDR2 as SVGIG (reference sequence). The CDR3 is CAWSAPRGGWTDTQYF. CDR3 DNA sequence: TGTGCCTGGAGTGCCCCGAGGGGGGGGTGGACAGATACGCAGTATTTT.

V gene TRBV2 combines with J gene TRBJ2-7, with D unresolved. V lost 8 bases to trimming and J lost 3 bases, with 11 bases between them. This CDR3 comprises 12 residues. Germline assignment: CDR1 SNHLY and CDR2 FYNNEI. CDR3 sequence (DNA): TGTGCCAGCGGTTGGTCAGGCTACGAGCAGTACTTC. This codes for CASGWSGYEQYF.

This clone was counted between two and nine times. The chain employs TRBV9 and TRBJ2-1; TRBD2 aligns across 10 bases. The CDR3 is made up of 19 amino acids. V lost 0 bases to trimming and J lost 4 bases; unmatched junction nucleotides: 13. Germline assignment: CDR1 SGDLS and CDR2 YYNGEE. The CDR3 protein is CASSVAASGGPTRYNEQFF. Written as DNA, the CDR3 is TGTGCCAGCAGCGTAGCGGCTAGCGGGGGCCCAACTCGTTACAATGAGCAGTTCTTC.